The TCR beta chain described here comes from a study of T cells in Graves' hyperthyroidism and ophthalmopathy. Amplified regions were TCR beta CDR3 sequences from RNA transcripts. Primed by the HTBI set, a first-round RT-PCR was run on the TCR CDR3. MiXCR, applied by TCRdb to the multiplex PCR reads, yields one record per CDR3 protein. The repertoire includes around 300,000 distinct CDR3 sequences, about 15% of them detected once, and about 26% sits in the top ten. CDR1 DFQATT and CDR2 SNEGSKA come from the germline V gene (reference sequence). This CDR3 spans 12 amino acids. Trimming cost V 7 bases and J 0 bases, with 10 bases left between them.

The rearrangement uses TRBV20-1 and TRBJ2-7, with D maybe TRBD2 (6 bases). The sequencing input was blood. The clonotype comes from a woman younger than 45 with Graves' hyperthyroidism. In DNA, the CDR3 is TGCAGTGGGGCGGGGAGCTCCTACGAGCAGTACTTC. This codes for CSGAGSSYEQYF.